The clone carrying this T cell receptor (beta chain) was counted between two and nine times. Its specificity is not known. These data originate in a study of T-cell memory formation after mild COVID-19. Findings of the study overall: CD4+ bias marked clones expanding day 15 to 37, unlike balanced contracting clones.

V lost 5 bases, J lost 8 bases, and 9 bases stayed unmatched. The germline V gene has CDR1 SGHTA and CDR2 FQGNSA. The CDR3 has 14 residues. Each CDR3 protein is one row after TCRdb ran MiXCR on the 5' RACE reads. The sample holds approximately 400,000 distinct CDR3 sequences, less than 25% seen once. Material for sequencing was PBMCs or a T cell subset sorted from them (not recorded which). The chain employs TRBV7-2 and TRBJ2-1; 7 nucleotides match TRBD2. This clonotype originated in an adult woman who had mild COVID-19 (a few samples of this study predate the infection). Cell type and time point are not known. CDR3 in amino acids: CASSLPTSFDEQFF. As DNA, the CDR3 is TGTGCCAGCAGCCTGCCGACTAGCTTTGATGAGCAGTTCTTC. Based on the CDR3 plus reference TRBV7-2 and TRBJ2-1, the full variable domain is GAGVSQSPSNKVTEKGKDVELRCDPISGHTALYWYRQSLGQGLEFLIYFQGNSAPDKSGLPSDRFSAERTGGSVSTLTIQRTQQEDSAVYLCASSLPTSFDEQFFGPGTRLTVL.